Detailed here is one T cell receptor (beta chain). Its antigen is unidentified. This sample is drawn from a study of T cell repertoires in cytomegalovirus infection. Study-level points and caveats: The ex vivo response was dominated by HLA-C-restricted CMV-specific TCR beta clonotypes.

From the reads, TCRdb called clonotypes with MiXCR, one entry per CDR3 protein. The sample has about 740,000 distinct CDR3 sequences; less than 40% are singletons. The V end lost 9 bases, the J end lost 3 bases, and 19 bases lay between the germline ends. The CDR3 has 15 residues. Looked up from germline, CDR1 is SNHLY and CDR2 is FYNNEI. The TCR comes from a human donor in good health (CMV status not recorded). Some clones in this sample may be carry-over from other donors' samples. The sequenced material came from PBMCs. This chain joins TRBV2 and TRBJ2-3; the D gene is possibly TRBD1 (6 bases). This CDR3 is CASTLQGGVTDTQYF. The CDR3, as DNA: TGTGCCAGTACCCTACAGGGTGGAGTAACAGATACGCAGTATTTT. Full variable domain (remainder filled in from reference TRBV2 and TRBJ2-3): EPEVTQTPSHQVTQMGQEVILRCVPISNHLYFYWYRQILGQKVEFLVSFYNNEISEKSEIFDDQFSVERPDGSNFTLKIRSTKLEDSAMYFCASTLQGGVTDTQYFGPGTRLTVL.